This T cell receptor (beta chain) was sequenced during a study of CD8 T cells in ankylosing spondylitis. Findings and limits, study-wide: Made up of under ten highly homologous variants, a TCR beta motif appeared characteristic of ankylosing spondylitis blood. Within peripheral blood, clones linked to disease were CD8+ and relatively rare.

For TCR beta, libraries came from quantitative 5'-RACE with molecular barcodes. TCRdb fed the 5' RACE reads into MiXCR, producing one record per CDR3 protein. The data contain approximately 140,000 distinct CDR3 sequences, more than 40% of them singletons. As regards this clonotype: Its antigen is currently unknown.

The length of the CDR3 is 15 residues. Trimming pared 1 base from V and 3 bases from J, leaving 13 bases between. CDR1 is MGHRA, CDR2 YSYEKL, per germline. The sequence was obtained from a male donor with ankylosing spondylitis. Sequencing used synovial fluid, either unsorted or a sorted T cell fraction (not recorded which). The chain couples TRBV4-1 to TRBJ2-7; no firm D call. The CDR3 DNA is TGCGCCAGCAGCCAAGCCAGGCAGGATATCTACGAGCAGTACTTC. It is translated as CASSQARQDIYEQYF.